The 14 T cell receptor beta chains in this list originate from one sample, sequenced in a study of T cell changes during pregnancy in multiple sclerosis (dated by TCRdb to between 2017 and 2020). Receptor libraries were prepared by the immunoSEQ multiplex PCR assay. The table was pulled from immuneACCESS by TCRdb, which kept in-frame rearrangements only. Such tables lose some clones; where checked, under half of the loss comes from unresolved V genes, and the rest has no known cause. The sample table shows 50,000 to 60,000 clones, and approximately 89% are seen once. More than 1.5% of the sample belongs to the ten largest clones. The sequences come from peripheral blood, collected after pregnancy. The receptors were sampled from a female donor with multiple sclerosis, enrolled in a pregnancy study.

V gene TRBV27 combines with J gene TRBJ1-6; 10 positions agree with TRBD1. V lost 5 bases and J lost 3; bases outside the gene matches: 16. CDR1 and CDR2 (germline): MNHEY, SMNVEV (reference sequence). The CDR3 has 20 amino acids. CDR3 in amino acids: CASSPVIGFGDRGYNSPLHF. In nucleotides, the CDR3 is TGTGCCAGCAGTCCCGTTATCGGGTTTGGGGACAGGGGCTATAATTCACCCCTCCACTTT.

This chain connects TRBV5-1 to TRBJ1-3; D is possibly TRBD1 (5 bases). V lost 0 bases and J lost 8, with 12 bases in between. Germline-derived CDR1 and CDR2 are SGHRS and YFSETQ. The CDR3 is 14 residues long. CDR3 sequence (DNA): TGCGCCAGCAGCTTGGCCACCACGGGGGACACCATATATTTT. Translated, it gives CASSLATTGDTIYF.

This sequence joins TRBV7-6 and TRBJ2-7; 8 nucleotides line up with TRBD1. CDR3 length equals 13 residues. CDR1 is SGHVS and CDR2 is FNYEAQ in the germline V gene. Trimming removed 3 bases from V and 5 bases from J; junction bases left unmatched: 3. The CDR3 DNA is TGTGCCAGCAGCTTCTCGGACAGGGACGAGCAGTACTTC. Protein: CASSFSDRDEQYF.

This chain links TRBV19 with TRBJ2-7, with TRBD2 as a possible D gene (5 bases). Germline V gene sequence: CDR1 LNHDA, CDR2 SQIVND (reference sequence). Trimming took off 9 bases at V and 9 bases at J, with 9 bases between the two ends. The CDR3 has 9 residues. The CDR3 loop is CASWAGQYF. DNA of the CDR3: TGTGCCAGCTGGGCGGGGCAGTACTTC.

The chain combines TRBV2 with TRBJ2-7; TRBD1 matches at 7 bases. Germline-derived CDR1 and CDR2 are SNHLY and FYNNEI. V lost 10 bases to trimming and J lost 0 bases; unmatched junction nucleotides: 6. The CDR3 is made up of 13 amino acids. CDR3 protein: CAIGTVSSYEQYF. In DNA, the CDR3 is TGTGCCATTGGGACAGTGAGCTCCTACGAGCAGTACTTC.

The CDR3: CASSLSEGNTIYF. The CDR3 DNA sequence: TGTGCCAGCAGTTTAAGCGAGGGAAACACCATATATTTT. This chain links TRBV28 with TRBJ1-3; no reliable D call. Germline V CDR1 and CDR2: MDHEN, SYDVKM. The CDR3 covers 13 residues. The ends were cut back, 2 bases at V and 4 bases at J, with 6 bases in the middle. Together with reference TRBV28 and TRBJ1-3, the CDR3 gives the full variable domain: DVKVTQSSRYLVKRTGEKVFLECVQDMDHENMFWYRQDPGLGLRLIYFSYDVKMKEKGDIPEGYSVSREKKERFSLILESASTNQTSMYLCASSLSEGNTIYFGEGSWLTVV.

The chain recombines TRBV18 with TRBJ1-1; D possibly corresponds to TRBD1 (6 bases). Germline V lookup: CDR1 KGHSH, CDR2 LQKENI. V was cut by 1 base and J by 4 bases, with 19 bases left in between. The CDR3 has 17 residues. The CDR3 coding sequence is TGTGCCAGCTCACCACTACCGGGACACCTTCGTCCCACTGAAGCTTTCTTT. Protein product: CASSPLPGHLRPTEAFF.

The chain is built from TRBV5-4 and TRBJ2-3; 7 bases map to TRBD2. The trim removed 2 bases at V and 1 base at J, leaving 7 bases unmatched. CDR1 and CDR2 (germline): SGHNT, YYREEE (reference sequence). The CDR3 totals 16 residues. CDR3 amino acids: CASSFRRAGGTDTQYF. In nucleotides, the CDR3 is TGTGCCAGCAGCTTTCGTCGGGCGGGGGGCACAGATACGCAGTATTTT.

The V and J genes are TRBV9 and TRBJ2-3, with TRBD2 matching over 15 bases. With V trimmed by 7 bases and J by 6 bases, 3 bases remained unmatched. CDR3 length: 14 amino acids. Germline lookup yields CDR1 SGDLS and CDR2 YYNGEE. The CDR3 region is CASAGLAGGDTQYF. CDR3 bases: TGTGCCAGCGCCGGACTAGCGGGGGGGGATACGCAGTATTTT.

The chain has TRBV11-2 and TRBJ1-1; TRBD1 might be the D (5 bases). Deletions cut 1 base from V and 3 bases from J, with 12 bases between. Germline lookup yields CDR1 SGHAT and CDR2 FQNNGV. The CDR3 consists of 15 residues. The CDR3 reads CASSLGKGWDTEAFF. CDR3 bases: TGTGCCAGCAGCTTAGGTAAGGGGTGGGACACTGAAGCTTTCTTT.

The J gene is TRBJ1-1, the V gene TRBV2; D remains unclear. Trimming cost V 2 bases and J 1 base, with 5 bases left between them. The CDR3 is 13 residues long. Germline V gene sequence: CDR1 SNHLY, CDR2 FYNNEI. DNA of the CDR3: TGTGCCAGCAGTGAATCTAGGAACACTGAAGCTTTCTTT. This gives the protein CASSESRNTEAFF.

The gene calls are TRBV7-2 and TRBJ2-1; 14 nucleotides agree with TRBD2. With V trimmed by 1 base and J by 7 bases, 6 bases remained unmatched. The CDR3 contains 17 residues. Germline V gene sequence: CDR1 SGHTA, CDR2 FQGNSA. The DNA for the CDR3 is TGTGCCAGCAGCTTAGTCGGGACTAGCGGGGGTCTGAATGAGCAGTTCTTC. It is translated as CASSLVGTSGGLNEQFF. Full variable domain (remainder filled in from reference TRBV7-2 and TRBJ2-1): GAGVSQSPSNKVTEKGKDVELRCDPISGHTALYWYRQSLGQGLEFLIYFQGNSAPDKSGLPSDRFSAERTGGSVSTLTIQRTQQEDSAVYLCASSLVGTSGGLNEQFFGPGTRLTVL.

The V and J genes are TRBV9 and TRBJ2-5, with 12 bases lining up with TRBD2. The CDR3 is 16 residues long. With 4 bases clipped from V and 0 bases from J, the junction kept 4 bases outside the gene matches. Germline lookup yields CDR1 SGDLS and CDR2 YYNGEE. The CDR3 reads CASSPLAGGNQETQYF. In DNA form, the CDR3 reads TGTGCCAGCAGCCCCCTAGCGGGGGGGAACCAAGAGACCCAGTACTTC. Full variable domain (remainder filled in from reference TRBV9 and TRBJ2-5): DSGVTQTPKHLITATGQRVTLRCSPRSGDLSVYWYQQSLDQGLQFLIQYYNGEERAKGNILERFSAQQFPDLHSELNLSSLELGDSALYFCASSPLAGGNQETQYFGPGTRLLVL.

The chain uses TRBV19 and TRBJ1-2; D remains unclear. V dropped 3 bases and J dropped 6 bases, with 23 bases sitting between them. CDR3 length: 17 amino acids. Germline V gene data show CDR1 as LNHDA and CDR2 as SQIVND (reference sequence). The DNA for the CDR3 is TGTGCCAGTAGTATTGAGGGAATGGCAGGCCCCACGCATGGCTACACCTTC. Translating it yields CASSIEGMAGPTHGYTF.